This TCR beta chain was sequenced during a study of early T cells in non-severe SARS-CoV-2 infection. The germline gives CDR1 KGHSH, CDR2 LQKENI. Trimming took 2 bases from V and 6 from J, leaving 8 bases between them. The length of the CDR3 is 13 residues. The sample holds many counts of this clonotype. Unique molecular identifiers were attached to individual cDNA molecules. One entry per CDR3 protein results from TCRdb running MiXCR on the 5' RACE reads. The sample includes tens of thousands of distinct CDR3 sequences, around 4.3% of them seen just once. The sequencing sample was made of whole blood. The V and J genes are TRBV18 and TRBJ2-1, with D perhaps TRBD2 (6 bases). The clonotype was recovered from an adult who was a healthcare worker with PCR-confirmed SARS-CoV-2 infection or an uninfected control (not recorded which). This CDR3 reads CASSPGTRNEQFF. CDR3 coding DNA: TGTGCCAGCTCACCAGGGACTCGCAATGAGCAGTTCTTC.